This record looks at one TCR beta chain sequence and its context. Antigen unknown. Profiling relied on immunoSEQ multiplex PCR, and the TCRdb table lists in-frame clones only, not all of them. The data contain fewer than 100,000 clones, 83% of them singletons. These data belong to a study of CD4 T cell repertoires in COVID-19. Overall study context: Other coronavirus spike proteins restimulated relabeled CFSE-low cells expanded with IL-2 for approximately 9 days. The study's findings and limits: Some SARS-CoV-2 clonotypes, between about 6.5 and 25%, recurred in SARS-CoV and/or HKU1 cultures. Two or all three memory subsets shared several highly expanded SARS-CoV-2-reactive clonotypes.

Germline values: CDR1 SGHVS, CDR2 FNYEAQ. V shed 0 bases and J shed 3 bases, with 15 bases lying between them. This CDR3 contains 18 residues. Sequencing was done directly on freshly isolated, uncultured memory T cells. This receptor was taken from a human donor who had COVID-19. The material was CD4+ T cells from peripheral blood, obtained after recovery from COVID-19. The chain combines TRBV7-6 with TRBJ1-6; no firm D call. The CDR3 sequence is CASSLADPGVLYNSPLHF. CDR3 nucleotides: TGTGCCAGCAGCTTAGCTGACCCGGGAGTTCTCTATAATTCACCCCTCCACTTT.